Presented here are 15 T cell receptor beta chains from one specimen sequenced in a study of blood T cells in healthy people across ages. A second 7 to 11 cycle PCR used barcoded and J-beta primers. TCRdb reprocessed the 5' RACE reads with MiXCR, giving one entry per CDR3 protein. The sample records approximately 850,000 distinct CDR3 sequences, approximately 44% being singletons. The sample comprised blood. Receptors originate from a man aged 55-75 years in good health.

The table lists this clonotype with a few counts. This chain links TRBV7-9 with TRBJ1-2; D unresolved. Trimming stripped 1 base from V and 6 bases from J, with 15 bases between. Germline CDR1 reads SEHNR; CDR2 reads FQNEAQ (reference sequence). The CDR3 spans 15 residues. As DNA, the CDR3 is TGTGCCAGCAGCTTAGGGGTCAGAGAAGCTAATGGCTACACCTTC. This translates into CASSLGVREANGYTF.

The CDR3: CATSEGASYEQYF. The CDR3 nucleotides are TGTGCCACCAGTGAAGGGGCTTCCTACGAGCAGTACTTC. The rearrangement joins TRBV24-1 to TRBJ2-7; a weak D match, TRBD1 (5 bases). V was trimmed by 4 bases and J by 1 base, leaving 7 bases between them. The CDR3 has 13 amino acids. Germline values: CDR1 KGHDR, CDR2 SFDVKD.

This clonotype was observed a few times. The rearrangement joins TRBV9 to TRBJ2-5, with D possibly being TRBD1 (6 bases). Germline V lookup: CDR1 SGDLS, CDR2 YYNGEE. Deletions cut 4 bases from V and 6 bases from J, with 16 bases between. The CDR3 covers 14 residues. DNA for the CDR3: TGTGCCAGCAGCCAAGGACAGCGAGCACAGACCCAGTACTTC. Amino acid sequence: CASSQGQRAQTQYF.

This clonotype was counted between two and nine times. The rearrangement links TRBV10-1 to TRBJ1-1; D gene unclear. Per germline, CDR1 WNHNN and CDR2 SYGVQD (reference sequence). The V end lost 4 bases, the J end lost 0 bases, and 9 bases lay between the germline ends. The CDR3 sequence is 14 residues long. Written as DNA, the CDR3 is TGCGCCAGCAGTGCCCTGGGCGTGAACACTGAAGCTTTCTTT. It is translated as CASSALGVNTEAFF.

This clonotype was counted between two and nine times. The CDR3 DNA follows: TGTGCCAGCAGCCTAGGACACCCGGTGCAAGAGACCCAGTACTTC. It specifies CASSLGHPVQETQYF. The chain uses TRBV7-2 and TRBJ2-5; the D gene is possibly TRBD1 (5 bases). Germline V gene lookup returns CDR1 SGHTA and CDR2 FQGNSA. The CDR3 is 15 residues long. V was pared by 5 bases and J by 2 bases, with 15 bases between.

This CDR3 reads CSAYHGTSGAYEQYF. As DNA, the CDR3 is TGCAGTGCTTACCACGGGACTAGCGGGGCCTACGAGCAGTACTTC. The chain has TRBV20-1 and TRBJ2-7; 13 bases fit TRBD2. CDR1 and CDR2 (germline): DFQATT, SNEGSKA (reference sequence). The V gene end was trimmed by 5 bases and the J gene end by 2 bases; junction bases not matched to a gene: 6. CDR3 size: 15 residues.

This clonotype appeared a single time. CDR3 loop: CASSLGGFNEKLFF. The CDR3 DNA reads TGCGCCAGCAGCCTCGGAGGGTTTAATGAAAAACTGTTTTTT. The chain recombines TRBV5-1 with TRBJ1-4; D unresolved. The V gene's germline CDR1 is SGHRS and CDR2 YFSETQ. CDR3 size: 14 residues. V was trimmed by 4 bases and J by 4 bases, leaving 11 bases between them.

There are a few counts of this clonotype. The rearrangement joins TRBV7-2 to TRBJ2-7, with 9 positions matching TRBD2. Germline V gene lookup returns CDR1 SGHTA and CDR2 FQGNSA. This CDR3 has 16 residues. V was pared by 5 bases and J by 6 bases, with 14 bases of the junction left unmatched. CDR3 protein: CASSEGGGARFSEQYF. The CDR3 DNA sequence: TGTGCCAGCAGCGAGGGCGGGGGGGCCAGGTTTTCCGAGCAGTACTTC.

As regards this clonotype: At one of its ends the junction is not consistent with the germline gene, which may arise from a read error. The chain joins TRBV7-2 to TRBJ2-1; the match to TRBD2 covers 8 bases. The CDR3 has 15 residues. The germline CDR1 and CDR2 sequences are SGHTA and FQGNSA. The CDR3 DNA reads TGTGTCAGCAGCTTAAGATCGGGGGGGGTAGATACGCAGTTCTTC. It encodes CVSSLRSGGVDTQFF.

On this clonotype itself: The junction and the germline gene differ at one end; a read error may be behind it. The chain employs TRBV9 and TRBJ1-5; D is unclear. The CDR3 is 15 residues long. CDR1 is SGDLS and CDR2 is YYNGEE in the germline V gene. The CDR3 protein is CASGFSGDRNQPQHF. The CDR3 bases are TGCGCCAGCGGCTTTTCCGGGGATCGTAATCAGCCCCAGCATTTT.

The chain combines TRBV27 with TRBJ2-7, with D unresolved. This CDR3 is built from 14 residues. Looked up from germline, CDR1 is MNHEY and CDR2 is SMNVEV (reference sequence). V was cut by 3 bases and J by 5 bases, with 14 bases left in between. The CDR3 reads CASSFRYSLNEQYF. The CDR3 coding sequence is TGTGCCAGCAGTTTTAGATATAGCCTCAACGAGCAGTACTTC.

This clonotype was detected ten times or more. The rearrangement links TRBV25-1 to TRBJ2-7; TRBD1 agrees at 8 bases. Germline-derived CDR1 and CDR2 are MGHDK and SYGVNS. Germline trimming cut 4 bases from V and 1 base from J; bases unmatched to any gene: 6. There are 15 residues in the CDR3. CDR3 sequence: CASSGGQGSSYEQYF. The CDR3 nucleotides are TGTGCCAGCAGTGGCGGACAGGGTTCTTCCTACGAGCAGTACTTC.

This clonotype was counted a single time. The CDR3 region is CSAKISAGPPVYEQYF. CDR3 bases: TGCAGTGCTAAGATCTCGGCAGGACCCCCGGTCTACGAGCAGTACTTC. This sequence joins TRBV20-1 and TRBJ2-7; D gene unclear. CDR1 is DFQATT, CDR2 SNEGSKA, per germline (reference sequence). The CDR3 runs to 16 residues. V was cut by 4 bases and J by 3 bases, with 22 bases left in between.

The rearrangement joins TRBV21-1 to TRBJ2-7; TRBD2 is the table's D call and was not checked against the DNA. TRBV21-1 is given as a pseudogene. CDR3 size: 16 residues. DNA for the CDR3: TGTGCCAGCAGGGGAGGGGCCGGGGCTGCCTCCTACGAGCAGTACTTC. This sequence encodes CASRGGAGAASYEQYF.

This chain uses TRBV6-2 or TRBV6-3 with TRBJ2-3, with no clear D. The CDR3 extends over 15 amino acids. Deletions cut 2 bases from V and 0 bases from J, with 9 bases between. From germline, CDR1 is MNHEY and CDR2 SVGEGT. The CDR3 is CASSYGFTSTDTQYF. The CDR3 nucleotides read TGTGCCAGCAGTTACGGTTTTACTAGCACAGATACGCAGTATTTT.